This record concerns one TCR beta chain sequence. The antigen this receptor binds is unknown. Per-base qualities were not stored, and no clone one base away is much larger. For the CD8 naive samples, CD45RO-negative cells were positively selected for CCR7, yielding a CD45RA+CCR7+ population from which TemRA cells were excluded. Donors were healthy HIV-negative adults with no recently reported acute infections or vaccinations. All donors were Caucasian adults living in Nashville, Tennessee, USA. After blood collection by leukapheresis, PBMCs were isolated using Ficoll-Histopaque density gradient centrifugation and then cryopreserved in the vapor phase of liquid nitrogen. Analytical flow cytometry was used to check the purity and quantity of every magnetically sorted T cell population. Genomic DNA was isolated from every sorted fraction and measured by UV absorbance on a Nanodrop 2000c. This sample was taken from a study of shared clonotypes between healthy human individuals (dated by TCRdb to about 2020). Turning to the overall study: Two women and a few men aged 18 to 49 years were included in the cohort. Per donor, three plates each were used for CD4 naive and CD4 memory, two for CD8 naive, and one for CD8 memory. Leukapheresis yielded between about 0.94 and 9.5 billion PBMCs per donor. Libraries were prepared and TCR repertoires were sequenced by different laboratories using diverse techniques, in order to increase sequencing depth and limit assay-specific biases. The study deeply sequenced blood TCR repertoires of five healthy adults to estimate repertoire size and the extent of clonotype sharing between individuals. What the work shows at the level of the full study, not this receptor alone: Sampling was restricted to blood, and TCR repertoires in tissues likely differ from the TCR repertoires found in blood. Compared with non-shared clonotypes, clonotypes shared by all four sorted-subset donors had higher generation probabilities. Because the study included a small number of donors, the genetic and exposure-history diversity represented was limited. Incomplete sequencing was indicated by rarefaction of sorted-subset datasets, despite the large sequencing depth. Based on pairwise subsampling, the degree of clonotype sharing among donors was expected to be affected by sequencing depth. Across a few donors, 4.5% to 6.5% of naive CD4, roughly 3.5% of naive CD8, under 2.5% of memory CD4, and under 0.45% of memory CD8 clonotypes were shared. Naive subsets generally had larger estimated clonotype richness than memory subsets did.

At the junction V is shortened by 3 bases and J by 4 bases, with 8 bases in between. CDR1 and CDR2 were assigned from the germline V gene as SGHDT and YYEEEE. Taken from cysteine to phenylalanine, the CDR3 has 13 residues. Only the CDR3 DNA is retained, 39 bases long and in frame from the first base. TCR CDR3 regions were amplified from genomic DNA by multiplex PCR using the deep immunoSEQ assay. Extracted genomic DNA from each cell subset was spread evenly across all wells of several immunoSEQ 96-well plates, with each plate serving as a replicate. For sorted subsets, about 220 ng of genomic DNA, equivalent to some 30,000 T cell genomes, went into each replicate PCR. Purified libraries were quantified with a Qubit 3.0 fluorometer, sized on a Bioanalyzer 2100, and re-quantified with the KAPA Library Quantification kit. Every immunoSEQ 96-well plate was sequenced on a separate single-read 150-cycle Illumina NextSeq 550 flow cell. The study's own analysis went as follows. Because only junctional sequences without quality scores were contained in the immunoSEQ output, filtering matching that applied to full-length reads could not be performed. To assign V/J genes and CDR3, sequences were annotated against IMGT germline references using PyIR, a Python wrapper for IgBLAST v1.9. Reads were removed for weak V/J assignments (E-value above 1e-6), missing CDR3, stop codons, out-of-frame junctions, or ambiguous translated residues. A V3J clonotype was defined by an identical inferred V gene, J gene, and CDR3 amino acid sequence. Percentage overlap between repertoires was calculated by dividing the number of shared unique clonotypes by the size of the smaller repertoire. Richness of each repertoire was evaluated using RTK rarefaction, the Chao1 estimator, and Recon v2.1 estimates of unobserved clonotypes. Generation probabilities were computed with OLGA for all TCRbeta clonotypes obtained by the gDNA method from a few donors. TCRdb re-hosts the immuneACCESS table, in-frame sequences only. Its copies lack some clones; in the studies checked, an unresolved V gene accounts for under half of them, and the cause for the rest is not known. V, J and clone size reflect that table, while D and trimming were determined from the DNA. This sample is represented by some 1,900,000 clones; about 95% of them were singletons. Approximately 1.2% of the sample goes to the ten largest clones.

The receptor was isolated from a man between 18 and 35 years old in good health. This chain is built from TRBV5-6 and TRBJ2-1; the D segment might be TRBD1 or TRBD2, since each matches 5 bases. Sequencing was carried out using naive CD8+ T cells sorted from blood. In the paper's terms, the cell subset or site label means: CD45RA+CCR7+. In nucleotides, the sequence is TGTGCCAGCAGCTCAGGGACGTACAATGAGCAGTTCTTC. The translation is CASSSGTYNEQFF.